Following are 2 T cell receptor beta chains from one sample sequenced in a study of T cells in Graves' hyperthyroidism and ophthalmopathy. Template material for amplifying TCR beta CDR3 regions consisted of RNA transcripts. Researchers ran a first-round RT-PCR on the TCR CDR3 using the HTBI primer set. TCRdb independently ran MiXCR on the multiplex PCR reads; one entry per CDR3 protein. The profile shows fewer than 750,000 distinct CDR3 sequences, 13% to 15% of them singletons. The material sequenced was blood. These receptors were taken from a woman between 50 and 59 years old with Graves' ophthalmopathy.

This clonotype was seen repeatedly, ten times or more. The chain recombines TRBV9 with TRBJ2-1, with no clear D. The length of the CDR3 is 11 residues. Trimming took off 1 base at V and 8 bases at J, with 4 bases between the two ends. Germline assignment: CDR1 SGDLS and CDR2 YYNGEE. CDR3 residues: CASSVSHEQFF. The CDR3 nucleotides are TGTGCCAGCAGCGTATCACATGAGCAGTTCTTC.

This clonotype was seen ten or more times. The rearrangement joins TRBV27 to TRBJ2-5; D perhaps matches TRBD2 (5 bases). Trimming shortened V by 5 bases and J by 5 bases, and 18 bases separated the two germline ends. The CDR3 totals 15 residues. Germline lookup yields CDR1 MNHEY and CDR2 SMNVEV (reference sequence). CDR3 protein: CASSRGLRARETQYF. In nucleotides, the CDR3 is TGTGCCAGCAGTCGAGGCTTGAGGGCCCGGGAGACCCAGTACTTC.